The T cell receptor (beta chain) described here comes from a study of cytomegalovirus exposure and HLA in healthy donors. Notes on the study in general: Analyzed later, association rates of TCRs varied across HLA loci, with DRB1 most and HLA-C fewest. In an earlier analysis, about 87% or about 30%: the productive usage of most TCR beta V segments. The authors later linked a missense DCLRE1C variant to TCR beta V- and J-gene trimming. Altogether, 160 or so TCR beta chains were recorded as cytomegalovirus-associated.

The PCR contained 60 Vbeta and 13 Jbeta primers. Profiling relied on immunoSEQ multiplex PCR, and the TCRdb table lists in-frame clones only, not all of them. The sample holds roughly 120,000 clones; 9.5% are singletons and the top ten take 2.5% to 3.5%. V shed 4 bases and J 5 bases; nucleotides not matched to a gene: 9. Germline CDR1 and CDR2: SGHRS and YFSETQ. The CDR3 runs to 15 residues. This clone showed up just a few times. Its target is not known. The specimen was PBMCs. The clonotype comes from a man aged 25 to 40 in good health and CMV-seronegative. V gene TRBV5-1 combines with J gene TRBJ2-7, with 10 nucleotides matching TRBD1. Here the CDR3 DNA reads TGCGCCAGCAGCGGCGGGACAGGGGTCTTTCACGAGCAGTACTTC. Its protein product is CASSGGTGVFHEQYF.